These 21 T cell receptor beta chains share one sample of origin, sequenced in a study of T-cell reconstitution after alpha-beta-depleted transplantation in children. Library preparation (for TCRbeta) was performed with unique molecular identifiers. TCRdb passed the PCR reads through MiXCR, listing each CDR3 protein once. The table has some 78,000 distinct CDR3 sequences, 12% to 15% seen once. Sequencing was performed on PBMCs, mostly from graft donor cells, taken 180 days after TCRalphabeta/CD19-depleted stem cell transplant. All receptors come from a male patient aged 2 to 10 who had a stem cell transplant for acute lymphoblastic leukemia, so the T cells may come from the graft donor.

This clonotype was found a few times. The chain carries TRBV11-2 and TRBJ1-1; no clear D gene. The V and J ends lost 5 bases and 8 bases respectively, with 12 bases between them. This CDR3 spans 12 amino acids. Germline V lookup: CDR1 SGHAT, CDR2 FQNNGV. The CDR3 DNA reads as TGTGCCAGCAGCGAAGGACTTTTCGAAGCTTTCTTT. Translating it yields CASSEGLFEAFF.

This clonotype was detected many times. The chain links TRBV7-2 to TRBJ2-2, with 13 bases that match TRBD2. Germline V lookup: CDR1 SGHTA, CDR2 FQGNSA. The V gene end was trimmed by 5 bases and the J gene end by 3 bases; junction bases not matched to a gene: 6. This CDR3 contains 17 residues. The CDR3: CASSPWTSGGYTGELFF. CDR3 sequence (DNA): TGTGCCAGCAGCCCCTGGACTAGCGGGGGTTACACCGGGGAGCTGTTTTTT.

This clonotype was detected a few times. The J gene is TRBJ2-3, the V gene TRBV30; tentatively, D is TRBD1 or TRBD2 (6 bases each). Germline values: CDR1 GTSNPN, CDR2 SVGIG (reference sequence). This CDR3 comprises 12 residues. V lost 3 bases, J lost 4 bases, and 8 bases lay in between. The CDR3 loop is CAWRRGPDTQYF. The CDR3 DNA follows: TGTGCCTGGAGACGGGGGCCAGATACGCAGTATTTT.

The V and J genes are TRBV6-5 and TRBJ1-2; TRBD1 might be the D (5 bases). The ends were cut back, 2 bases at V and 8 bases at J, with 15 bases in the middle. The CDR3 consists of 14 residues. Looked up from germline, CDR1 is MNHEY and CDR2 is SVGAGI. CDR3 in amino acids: CASSYEGASRGYTF. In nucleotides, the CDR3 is TGTGCCAGCAGTTACGAAGGGGCCAGCAGGGGCTACACCTTC.

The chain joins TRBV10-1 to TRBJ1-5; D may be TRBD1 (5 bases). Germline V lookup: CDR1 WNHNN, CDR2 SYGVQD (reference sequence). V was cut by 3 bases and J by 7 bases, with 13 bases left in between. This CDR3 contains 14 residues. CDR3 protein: CASSDERDGQPQHF. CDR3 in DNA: TGCGCCAGCAGTGACGAGAGGGACGGACAGCCCCAGCATTTT.

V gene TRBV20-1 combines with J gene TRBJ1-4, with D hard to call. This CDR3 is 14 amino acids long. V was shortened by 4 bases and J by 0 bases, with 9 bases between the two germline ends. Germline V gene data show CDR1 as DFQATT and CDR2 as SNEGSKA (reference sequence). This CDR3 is CSAIQSATNEKLFF. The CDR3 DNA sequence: TGCAGTGCTATACAGTCTGCAACTAATGAAAAACTGTTTTTT.

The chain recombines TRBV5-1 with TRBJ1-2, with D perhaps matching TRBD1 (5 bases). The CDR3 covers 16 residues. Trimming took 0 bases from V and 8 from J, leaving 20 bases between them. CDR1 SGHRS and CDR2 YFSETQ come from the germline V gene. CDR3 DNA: TGCGCCAGCAGCTTGGCGGGGGTCGGGACCTCAGGGGGCTACACCTTC. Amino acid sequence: CASSLAGVGTSGGYTF.

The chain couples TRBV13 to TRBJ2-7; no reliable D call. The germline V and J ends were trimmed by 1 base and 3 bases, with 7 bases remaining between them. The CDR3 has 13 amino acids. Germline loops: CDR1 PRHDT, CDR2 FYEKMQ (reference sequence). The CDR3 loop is CASSLAGNYEQYF. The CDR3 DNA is TGTGCCAGCAGCTTAGCAGGTAACTACGAGCAGTACTTC.

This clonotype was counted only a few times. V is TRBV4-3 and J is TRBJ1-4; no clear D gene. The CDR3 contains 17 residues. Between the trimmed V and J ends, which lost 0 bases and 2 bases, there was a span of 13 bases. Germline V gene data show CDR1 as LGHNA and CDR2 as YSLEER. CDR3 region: CASSQDALGKTNEKLFF. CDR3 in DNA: TGCGCCAGCAGCCAAGATGCCTTGGGGAAGACTAATGAAAAACTGTTTTTT.

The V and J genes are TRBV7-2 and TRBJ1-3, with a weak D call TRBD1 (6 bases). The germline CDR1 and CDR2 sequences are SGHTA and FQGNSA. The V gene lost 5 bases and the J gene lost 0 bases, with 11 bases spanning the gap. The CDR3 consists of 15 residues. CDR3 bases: TGTGCCAGCAGCCTGGGACACTTCTCTGGAAACACCATATATTTT. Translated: CASSLGHFSGNTIYF.

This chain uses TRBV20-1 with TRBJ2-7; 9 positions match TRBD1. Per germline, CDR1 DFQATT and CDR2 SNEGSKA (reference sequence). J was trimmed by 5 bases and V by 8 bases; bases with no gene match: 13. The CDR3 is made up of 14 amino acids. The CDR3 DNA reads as TGCAGTCCGAAAGGGGACAGGGCGATCCACGAGCAGTACTTC. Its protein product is CSPKGDRAIHEQYF.

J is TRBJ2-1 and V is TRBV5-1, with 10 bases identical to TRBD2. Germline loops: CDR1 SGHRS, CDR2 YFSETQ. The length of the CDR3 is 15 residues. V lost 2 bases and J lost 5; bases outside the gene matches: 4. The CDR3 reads CASSLLAGRNNEQFF. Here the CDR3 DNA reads TGCGCCAGCAGCTTACTAGCGGGAAGGAACAATGAGCAGTTCTTC.

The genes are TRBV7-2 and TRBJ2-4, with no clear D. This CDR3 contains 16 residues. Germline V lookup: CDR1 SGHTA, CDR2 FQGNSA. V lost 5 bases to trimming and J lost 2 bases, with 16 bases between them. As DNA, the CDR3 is TGTGCCAGCAGCCCACAAGGATCTCCCTCCAAAAACATTCAGTACTTC. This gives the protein CASSPQGSPSKNIQYF.

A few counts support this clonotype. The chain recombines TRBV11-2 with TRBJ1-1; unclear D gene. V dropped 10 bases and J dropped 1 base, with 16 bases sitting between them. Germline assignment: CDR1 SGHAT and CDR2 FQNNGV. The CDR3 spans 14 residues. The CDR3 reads CATRRFAANTEAFF. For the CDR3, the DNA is TGTGCCACCAGACGTTTCGCCGCGAACACTGAAGCTTTCTTT.

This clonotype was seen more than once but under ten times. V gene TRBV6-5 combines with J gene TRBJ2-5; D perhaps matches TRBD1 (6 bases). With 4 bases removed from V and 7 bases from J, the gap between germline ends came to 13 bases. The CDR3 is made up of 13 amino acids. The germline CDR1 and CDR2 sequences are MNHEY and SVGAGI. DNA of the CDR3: TGTGCCAGCAGTTTCGGGACACCGGGGACCCAGTACTTC. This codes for CASSFGTPGTQYF.

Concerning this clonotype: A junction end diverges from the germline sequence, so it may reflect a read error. This CDR3 reads CASSPLLSGQYSYEKYF. The CDR3 DNA reads as TGTGCCAGCAGCCCCCTTTTATCGGGACAGTACTCCTACGAGAAGTACTTC. V gene TRBV7-9 combines with J gene TRBJ2-7; 7 bases are shared with TRBD1. Looked up from germline, CDR1 is SEHNR and CDR2 is FQNEAQ (reference sequence). This CDR3 region has 17 residues. Full variable domain (rest looked up from reference TRBV7-9 and TRBJ2-7): DTGVSQNPRHKITKRGQNVTFRCDPISEHNRLYWYRQTLGQGPEFLTYFQNEAQLEKSRLLSDRFSAERPKGSFSTLEIQRTEQGDSAMYLCASSPLLSGQYSYEKYFGPGTRLTVT.

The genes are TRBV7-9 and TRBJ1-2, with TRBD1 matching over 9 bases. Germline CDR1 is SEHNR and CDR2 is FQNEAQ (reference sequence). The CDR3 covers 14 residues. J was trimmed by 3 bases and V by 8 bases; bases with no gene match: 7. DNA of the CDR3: TGTGCCAGCCGACGACAGGGGGTAGACTATGGCTACACCTTC. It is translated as CASRRQGVDYGYTF. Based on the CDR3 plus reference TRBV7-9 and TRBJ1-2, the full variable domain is DTGVSQNPRHKITKRGQNVTFRCDPISEHNRLYWYRQTLGQGPEFLTYFQNEAQLEKSRLLSDRFSAERPKGSFSTLEIQRTEQGDSAMYLCASRRQGVDYGYTFGSGTRLTVV.

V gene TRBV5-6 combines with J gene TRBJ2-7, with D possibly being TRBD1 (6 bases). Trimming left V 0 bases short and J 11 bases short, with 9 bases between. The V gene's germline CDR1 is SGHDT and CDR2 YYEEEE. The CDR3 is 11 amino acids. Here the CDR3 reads CASSLDRAEYF. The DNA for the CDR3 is TGTGCCAGCAGCTTGGACAGGGCTGAGTACTTC.

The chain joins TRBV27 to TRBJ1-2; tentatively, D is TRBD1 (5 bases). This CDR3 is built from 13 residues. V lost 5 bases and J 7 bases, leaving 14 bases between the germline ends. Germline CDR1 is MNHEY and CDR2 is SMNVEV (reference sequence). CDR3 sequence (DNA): TGTGCCAGCAGTCCAGCGGGGGGGTCTGGCTACACCTTC. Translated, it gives CASSPAGGSGYTF.

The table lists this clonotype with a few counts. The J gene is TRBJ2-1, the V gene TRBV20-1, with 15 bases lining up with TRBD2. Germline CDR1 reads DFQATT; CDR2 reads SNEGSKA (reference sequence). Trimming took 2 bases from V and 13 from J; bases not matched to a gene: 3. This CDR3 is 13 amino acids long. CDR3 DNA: TGCAGTGCTAGACGGACTAGCGGGGGGGGCCAGTTCTTC. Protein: CSARRTSGGGQFF.

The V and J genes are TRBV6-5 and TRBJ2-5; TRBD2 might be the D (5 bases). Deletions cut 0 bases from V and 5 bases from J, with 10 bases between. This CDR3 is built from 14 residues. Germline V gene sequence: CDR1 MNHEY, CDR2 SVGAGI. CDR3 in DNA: TGTGCCAGCAGTTACTCGAGGAGGTGGGAGACCCAGTACTTC. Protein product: CASSYSRRWETQYF.